The text below deals with one TCR beta chain. These data belong to a study of blood T cell repertoires in COVID-19. For the study at large: Collection of acute and convalescent COVID-19 samples took place in the United States, Italy and Spain. From T cells, B-cell-depleted T cells, or PBMCs came the material, which was cDNA or gDNA.

Between the trimmed V and J ends, which lost 5 bases and 2 bases, there was a span of 9 bases. This CDR3 has 13 residues. Germline V CDR1 and CDR2: LNHDA, SQIVND (reference sequence). Study processing details: Using reference gene primer amplification, nucleated cell counts were estimated. Repertoires were generated with immunoSEQ multiplex PCR, while TCRdb's copy carries only in-frame clones and drops some. The V and J calls and clone size were taken over from that table, and D and trimming were inferred from the DNA. This sample has around 75,000 clones; about 88% occur once, and the top ten carry around 4.2%.

The rearrangement links TRBV19 to TRBJ1-1; no clear D. Sequenced material: peripheral blood. The clonotype comes from a man between 65 and 85 years old with active COVID-19. The CDR3 nucleotides are TGTGCCAGTAGTGGGGAGGCCAACACTGAAGCTTTCTTT. This gives the protein CASSGEANTEAFF.